Presented here are 32 T cell receptor beta chains from one specimen sequenced in a study of OX40 agonist ivuxolimab in advanced cancers. The protocol was immunoSEQ multiplex PCR, while the TCRdb copy is restricted to in-frame clones and leaves out a portion. The table has 150,000 to 190,000 clones, 94% seen once. Specimen: CD4+ or CD8+ T cells sorted from blood, collected in a trial of the OX40 agonist ivuxolimab. The source of these receptors is an adult with an advanced solid tumor such as melanoma, head and neck, liver or kidney cancer.

The J gene is TRBJ2-1, the V gene TRBV11-1; 11 bases fit TRBD2. Germline V gene lookup returns CDR1 SGHAT and CDR2 FQDESV (reference sequence). Trimming cost V 6 bases and J 6 bases; bases outside gene matches: 10. The CDR3 consists of 16 residues. In nucleotides, the CDR3 is TGTGCCAGCAGTTACGAACTAGCGGGAGCGGGCAATGAGCAGTTCTTC. It specifies CASSYELAGAGNEQFF. Together with reference TRBV11-1 and TRBJ2-1, the CDR3 gives the full variable domain: EAEVAQSPRYKITEKSQAVAFWCDPISGHATLYWYRQILGQGPELLVQFQDESVVDDSQLPKDRFSAERLKGVDSTLKIQPAELGDSAMYLCASSYELAGAGNEQFFGPGTRLTVL.

The rearrangement uses TRBV5-1 and TRBJ2-5; 8 bases align to TRBD1. The J call may not be correct, given that the DNA end is closer to TRBJ2-7. CDR1 and CDR2 from the germline V gene are SGHRS and YFSETQ. This CDR3 comprises 15 residues. The CDR3 DNA follows: TGCGCCAGCAGCGGTCAGGGGGCGCGGTACGACGAGCAGTACTTC. This codes for CASSGQGARYDEQYF.

This chain links TRBV18 with TRBJ2-7, with 11 bases fitting TRBD1. The CDR3 spans 16 residues. V trimming: 3 bases; J trimming: 4 bases; junction bases outside the gene matches: 8. CDR1 and CDR2 from the germline V gene are KGHSH and LQKENI. CDR3 DNA: TGTGCCAGCTCACCTACCACCGGGACAGGGGGGTACGAGCAGTACTTC. Its protein product is CASSPTTGTGGYEQYF.

J is TRBJ1-1 and V is TRBV18; 9 bases align to TRBD1. The CDR3 extends over 13 amino acids. CDR1 and CDR2 from the germline V gene are KGHSH and LQKENI. After removal of 7 bases from V and 1 base from J, the junction contained 1 base not matched to a gene. Written as DNA, the CDR3 is TGTGCCAGCTTACAGGGGGCGAACACTGAAGCTTTCTTT. This translates into CASLQGANTEAFF.

The CDR3, as DNA: TGTGCCAGCAGCTTAGGGGAGACAGCGAATGAAGCTTTCTTT. It encodes CASSLGETANEAFF. The V gene is TRBV7-8, the J gene TRBJ1-1; the D gene is possibly TRBD1 (5 bases). The CDR3 loop spans 14 amino acids. Germline lookup yields CDR1 SGHVS and CDR2 FQNEAQ. Trimming removed 1 base at V and 7 bases at J, with 13 bases between.

The chain links TRBV18 to TRBJ1-3, with D perhaps matching TRBD1 (5 bases). In germline, CDR1 is KGHSH, CDR2 LQKENI. The CDR3 sequence is 13 residues long. The V end lost 3 bases, the J end lost 2 bases, and 5 bases lay between the germline ends. The CDR3 DNA sequence: TGTGCCAGCTCACCGGGGGCTGGAAACACCATATATTTT. This gives the protein CASSPGAGNTIYF.

V usage is TRBV10-1 and J usage is TRBJ1-2; D is perhaps TRBD1 (5 bases). Trimming removed 4 bases at V and 8 bases at J, with 17 bases between. Germline values: CDR1 WNHNN, CDR2 SYGVQD (reference sequence). The CDR3 spans 14 residues. The CDR3, as DNA: TGCGCCAGCAGTGCGGAGGGGTTCCGAGGAGGCTACACCTTC. Translation: CASSAEGFRGGYTF.

The rearrangement uses TRBV6-1 and TRBJ2-1; no definite D call. The V and J ends lost 7 bases and 7 bases respectively, with 14 bases between them. Looked up from germline, CDR1 is MNHNS and CDR2 is SASEGT. The CDR3 is made up of 13 amino acids. The CDR3 sequence: CASIEVSGNEQFF. In DNA form, the CDR3 reads TGTGCCAGCATTGAGGTATCAGGTAATGAGCAGTTCTTC.

The chain has TRBV5-4 and TRBJ2-1; 8 positions agree with TRBD1. After removal of 4 bases from V and 7 bases from J, the junction contained 7 bases not matched to a gene. The CDR3 covers 14 residues. The germline CDR1 and CDR2 sequences are SGHNT and YYREEE (reference sequence). CDR3 DNA: TGTGCCAGCAGCCCGGGACAGGTACTTAATGAGCAGTTCTTC. Translated, it gives CASSPGQVLNEQFF.

V and J are TRBV4-3 and TRBJ1-1; D gene uncertain. The CDR3 spans 15 residues. Germline loops: CDR1 LGHNA, CDR2 YSLEER. Trimming removed 1 base at V and 1 base at J, with 10 bases between. CDR3: CASSQGGAGNTEAFF. For the CDR3, the DNA is TGCGCCAGCAGCCAAGGCGGCGCGGGGAACACTGAAGCTTTCTTT.

The chain is built from TRBV21-1 and TRBJ1-6; the D call in the table, TRBD1, was not verified against the DNA. TRBV21-1 is an annotated pseudogene. This CDR3 has 18 amino acids. The chain's CDR3 is CASSKGDSLTPYNSPLHF. The CDR3 nucleotides are TGTGCCAGCAGCAAAGGGGACAGTTTGACGCCTTATAATTCACCCCTCCACTTT.

Here the CDR3 reads CASSFVAGVGSEQYF. The CDR3 region has the DNA TGTGCCAGCAGTTTTGTAGCGGGAGTAGGAAGCGAGCAGTACTTC. The chain carries TRBV6-5 and TRBJ2-7; 9 bases align to TRBD2. The CDR3 extends over 15 amino acids. Trimming removed 4 bases from V and 6 bases from J; junction bases left unmatched: 10. From germline, CDR1 is MNHEY and CDR2 SVGAGI.

The chain combines TRBV6-5 with TRBJ1-5, with TRBD1 as a possible D gene (5 bases). The germline gives CDR1 MNHEY, CDR2 SVGAGI. V lost 0 bases to trimming and J lost 0 bases, with 9 bases between them. This CDR3 is 16 amino acids long. The CDR3 DNA reads TGTGCCAGCAGTTACTCGGGGCCGATTAGCAATCAGCCCCAGCATTTT. Translating it yields CASSYSGPISNQPQHF.

The J gene is TRBJ2-3, the V gene TRBV15; D is perhaps TRBD2 (5 bases). The V end was cut by 3 bases, the J end by 0 bases, with 13 bases between. The CDR3 contains 16 residues. Germline CDR1 is LNHNV and CDR2 is YYDKDF (reference sequence). CDR3 loop: CATSRADYPSTDTQYF. CDR3 DNA: TGTGCCACCAGCAGGGCCGACTATCCTAGCACAGATACGCAGTATTTT.

The J gene is TRBJ2-7, the V gene TRBV28; weak D call: TRBD2 (6 bases). This CDR3 has 17 amino acids. Trimming cost V 5 bases and J 2 bases, with 22 bases left between them. Germline lookup yields CDR1 MDHEN and CDR2 SYDVKM. CDR3 sequence: CASSPTTGTPQTYEQYF. The CDR3 DNA follows: TGTGCCAGCAGTCCAACTACCGGGACTCCCCAAACCTACGAGCAGTACTTC.

V gene TRBV5-1 combines with J gene TRBJ1-4; tentative D call: TRBD1 (6 bases). Looked up from germline, CDR1 is SGHRS and CDR2 is YFSETQ. V was cut by 3 bases and J by 7 bases, with 16 bases left in between. The CDR3 is 15 residues long. The CDR3 DNA follows: TGCGCCAGCAGCTCACGGACAGCCTCGTCTGAAAAACTGTTTTTT. It specifies CASSSRTASSEKLFF.

The rearrangement links TRBV7-8 to TRBJ2-5; tentatively, D is TRBD1 (5 bases). The CDR3 covers 13 residues. Germline CDR1 and CDR2: SGHVS and FQNEAQ. Trimming took 0 bases from V and 4 from J, leaving 6 bases between them. CDR3: CASSLAGAETQYF. For the CDR3, the DNA is TGTGCCAGCAGCTTAGCAGGGGCAGAGACCCAGTACTTC.

The chain links TRBV6-6 to TRBJ1-2, with D hard to call. There are 15 residues in the CDR3. V was clipped by 7 bases and J by 11 bases, with 26 bases between them. The germline CDR1 and CDR2 sequences are MNHNY and SVGAGI (reference sequence). CDR3 DNA: TGTGCCAGCAAGTTCAGCGACGGAAGGACTGCTGAGTACACCTTC. Protein product: CASKFSDGRTAEYTF.

CDR3 residues: CASSGGQGSYNEQFF. In DNA, the CDR3 is TGCGCCAGCAGCGGGGGACAGGGGTCCTACAATGAGCAGTTCTTC. The rearrangement links TRBV5-1 to TRBJ2-1; 10 bases are shared with TRBD1. CDR3 size: 15 residues. The germline CDR1 and CDR2 sequences are SGHRS and YFSETQ. V was pared by 4 bases and J by 1 base, with 2 bases of the junction left unmatched.

The CDR3 spells CASSQVSGTGELFF. CDR3 bases: TGTGCCAGCAGCCAAGTATCCGGGACCGGGGAGCTGTTTTTT. The rearrangement links TRBV4-2 to TRBJ2-2; D is undetermined. This CDR3 has 14 amino acids. Looked up from germline, CDR1 is LGHNA and CDR2 is YNFKEQ. V was cut by 1 base and J by 5 bases, with 8 bases left in between.

This clone has a single count. The J gene is TRBJ1-2, the V gene TRBV5-1, with TRBD1 as a possible D gene (5 bases). The CDR3 loop spans 14 amino acids. Germline V gene data show CDR1 as SGHRS and CDR2 as YFSETQ. With 3 bases removed from V and 4 bases from J, the gap between germline ends came to 13 bases. The CDR3 sequence is CASSSDTYGYGYTF. The CDR3 DNA reads TGCGCCAGCAGCTCGGACACCTACGGCTATGGCTACACCTTC.

The chain employs TRBV5-4 and TRBJ2-1, with a possible D match to TRBD1 (8 bases). With 3 bases removed from V and 10 bases from J, the gap between germline ends came to 23 bases. The CDR3 runs to 16 residues. Germline-derived CDR1 and CDR2 are SGHNT and YYREEE (reference sequence). CDR3 coding DNA: TGTGCCAGCAGCTCACCCGGGACACAGGGGGGGGGAGAGCAGTTCTTC. Protein: CASSSPGTQGGGEQFF. Full variable domain (remainder filled in from reference TRBV5-4 and TRBJ2-1): ETGVTQSPTHLIKTRGQQVTLRCSSQSGHNTVSWYQQALGQGPQFIFQYYREEENGRGNFPPRFSGLQFPNYSSELNVNALELDDSALYLCASSSPGTQGGGEQFFGPGTRLTVL.

The J gene is TRBJ1-5, the V gene TRBV6-6; D is possibly TRBD1 (6 bases). V was shortened by 4 bases and J by 2 bases, with 6 bases between the two germline ends. The germline V gene encodes CDR1 MNHNY and CDR2 SVGAGI (reference sequence). The CDR3 extends over 13 amino acids. The CDR3 DNA sequence: TGTGCCAGCAGTTGGACAGGCAATCAGCCCCAGCATTTT. Its protein is CASSWTGNQPQHF.

This chain joins TRBV25-1 and TRBJ2-2; possibly TRBD1 for D (6 bases). The CDR3 has 17 amino acids. Germline CDR1 is MGHDK and CDR2 is SYGVNS. Trimming removed 3 bases from V and 0 bases from J, with 14 bases in between. CDR3 coding DNA: TGTGCCAGCAGTGAGGGCCGGACAGCCTCGAACACCGGGGAGCTGTTTTTT. Translated, it gives CASSEGRTASNTGELFF.

The CDR3 sequence: CASSIGLVIYEQFF. The CDR3 DNA is TGTGCCAGCAGCATAGGACTAGTTATCTATGAGCAGTTCTTC. The V and J genes are TRBV6-6 and TRBJ2-1; 7 nucleotides line up with TRBD2. V lost 6 bases to trimming and J lost 8 bases; unmatched junction nucleotides: 10. The CDR3 is made up of 14 amino acids. Germline-derived CDR1 and CDR2 are MNHNY and SVGAGI (reference sequence).

The gene calls are TRBV6-1 and TRBJ1-1; no definite D call. There are 13 residues in the CDR3. V lost 11 bases, J lost 3 bases, and 16 bases lay in between. The germline CDR1 and CDR2 sequences are MNHNS and SASEGT. The CDR3 protein is CASPPGGDTEAFF. CDR3 nucleotides: TGTGCCTCTCCCCCCGGAGGCGACACTGAAGCTTTCTTT.

The chain recombines TRBV19 with TRBJ2-3; TRBD1 aligns across 8 bases. With 4 bases clipped from V and 4 bases from J, the junction kept 10 bases outside the gene matches. From germline, CDR1 is LNHDA and CDR2 SQIVND (reference sequence). The CDR3 runs to 16 residues. CDR3 region: CASSTSWTGMADTQYF. CDR3 coding DNA: TGTGCCAGTAGTACCAGCTGGACAGGGATGGCAGATACGCAGTATTTT. Looking up the rest from reference TRBV19 and TRBJ2-3 gives the full variable domain: DGGITQSPKYLFRKEGQNVTLSCEQNLNHDAMYWYRQDPGQGLRLIYYSQIVNDFQKGDIAEGYSVSREKKESFPLTVTSAQKNPTAFYLCASSTSWTGMADTQYFGPGTRLTVL.

This clone was seen a single time. The genes are TRBV7-2 and TRBJ1-1, with D perhaps TRBD1 (5 bases). Per the germline V gene, CDR1 is SGHTA and CDR2 is FQGNSA. Trimming took 4 bases from V and 11 from J, leaving 14 bases between them. CDR3 length: 12 residues. The CDR3 protein is CASSSKGQGAFF. CDR3 bases: TGTGCCAGCAGCTCGAAGGGGCAGGGTGCTTTCTTT.

This clone appeared a single time. The CDR3 DNA sequence: TGTGCCAGTAGTTTCCCGGGACAGGGAGTCAATTCACCCCTCCACTTT. It codes for CASSFPGQGVNSPLHF. This chain uses TRBV19 with TRBJ1-6, with 9 bases aligning to TRBD1. The V gene end was trimmed by 5 bases and the J gene end by 7 bases; junction bases not matched to a gene: 9. This CDR3 contains 16 residues. Germline CDR1 reads LNHDA; CDR2 reads SQIVND (reference sequence).

V and J are TRBV18 and TRBJ1-1; D call uncertain. This CDR3 spans 12 amino acids. The germline V gene has CDR1 KGHSH and CDR2 LQKENI. With 2 bases removed from V and 4 bases from J, the gap between germline ends came to 5 bases. CDR3 coding DNA: TGTGCCAGCTCACCAGATATCACTGAAGCTTTCTTT. It specifies CASSPDITEAFF. Full variable domain (rest looked up from reference TRBV18 and TRBJ1-1): NAGVMQNPRHLVRRRGQEARLRCSPMKGHSHVYWYRQLPEEGLKFMVYLQKENIIDESGMPKERFSAEFPKEGPSILRIQQVVRGDSAAYFCASSPDITEAFFGQGTRLTVV.

V and J are TRBV18 and TRBJ1-1; no clear D gene. Germline CDR1 and CDR2: KGHSH and LQKENI. V dropped 5 bases and J dropped 1 base, with 11 bases sitting between them. The CDR3 runs 14 residues. CDR3 region: CASSSRTENTEAFF. CDR3 nucleotide sequence: TGTGCCAGCTCATCGCGGACGGAGAACACTGAAGCTTTCTTT. The whole variable domain, filled in from reference TRBV18 and TRBJ1-1, reads NAGVMQNPRHLVRRRGQEARLRCSPMKGHSHVYWYRQLPEEGLKFMVYLQKENIIDESGMPKERFSAEFPKEGPSILRIQQVVRGDSAAYFCASSSRTENTEAFFGQGTRLTVV.

The chain links TRBV2 to TRBJ2-1; no reliable D call. The CDR3 covers 13 residues. V lost 4 bases and J 6 bases, leaving 10 bases between the germline ends. Germline assignment: CDR1 SNHLY and CDR2 FYNNEI. CDR3 region: CASSGGSINEQFF. The CDR3 coding sequence is TGTGCCAGCAGTGGGGGAAGTATCAATGAGCAGTTCTTC.